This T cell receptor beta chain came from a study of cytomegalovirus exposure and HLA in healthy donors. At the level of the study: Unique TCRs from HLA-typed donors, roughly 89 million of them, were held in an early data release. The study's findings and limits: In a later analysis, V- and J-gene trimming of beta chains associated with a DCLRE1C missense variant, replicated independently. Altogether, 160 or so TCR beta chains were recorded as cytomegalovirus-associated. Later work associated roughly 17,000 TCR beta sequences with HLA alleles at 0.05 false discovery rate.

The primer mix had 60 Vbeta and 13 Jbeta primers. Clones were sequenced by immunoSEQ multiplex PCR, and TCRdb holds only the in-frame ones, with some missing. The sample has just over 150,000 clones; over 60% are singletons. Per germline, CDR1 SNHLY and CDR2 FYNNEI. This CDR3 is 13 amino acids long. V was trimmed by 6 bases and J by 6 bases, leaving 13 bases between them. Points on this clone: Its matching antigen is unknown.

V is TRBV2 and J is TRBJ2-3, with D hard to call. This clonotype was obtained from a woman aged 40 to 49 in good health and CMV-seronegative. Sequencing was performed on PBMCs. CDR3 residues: CASRSSLVDTQYF. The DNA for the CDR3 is TGTGCCAGCAGGTCAAGCCTGGTGGATACGCAGTATTTT. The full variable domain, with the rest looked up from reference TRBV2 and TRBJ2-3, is EPEVTQTPSHQVTQMGQEVILRCVPISNHLYFYWYRQILGQKVEFLVSFYNNEISEKSEIFDDQFSVERPDGSNFTLKIRSTKLEDSAMYFCASRSSLVDTQYFGPGTRLTVL.